What follows are 23 T cell receptor beta chains derived from one specimen sequenced in a study of blood T cell repertoires in COVID-19. Sequencing was performed with immunoSEQ multiplex PCR; in TCRdb, only in-frame clones are kept and a portion is missing. Of more than 200,000 clones listed, about 79% are singletons. The sequencing input was peripheral blood. Source of these receptors: a woman in her 40s who had recovered from COVID-19.

The gene calls are TRBV19 and TRBJ1-2; a possible D gene is TRBD1 (6 bases). Trimming removed 5 bases from V and 8 bases from J, with 21 bases in between. Germline CDR1 is LNHDA and CDR2 is SQIVND (reference sequence). The CDR3 runs to 15 residues. CDR3 region: CASSPQGVRGRGYTF. The CDR3 DNA sequence: TGTGCCAGTAGTCCCCAAGGGGTCAGGGGCCGCGGCTACACCTTC.

The genes are TRBV2 and TRBJ1-2; D is unresolved. Trimming shortened V by 6 bases and J by 14 bases, and 19 bases separated the two germline ends. CDR3 length: 12 amino acids. From germline, CDR1 is SNHLY and CDR2 FYNNEI. The CDR3 is CASRESEGGGTF. Here the CDR3 DNA reads TGTGCCAGCAGGGAATCCGAAGGTGGAGGAACCTTC.

This clone has a handful of counts. The V gene is TRBV19, the J gene TRBJ2-1; TRBD1 aligns across 7 bases. The CDR3 sequence is 16 residues long. Germline CDR1 reads LNHDA; CDR2 reads SQIVND (reference sequence). The J segment lost 6 bases and the V segment lost 1 base, leaving 9 bases of the junction unmatched. The CDR3 sequence: CASSIAARQGGNEQFF. The CDR3 bases are TGTGCCAGTAGTATAGCGGCCCGACAGGGCGGCAATGAGCAGTTCTTC.

The chain uses TRBV3-1 (or the pseudogene TRBV3-2) and TRBJ2-5; the D gene is possibly TRBD1 (6 bases). Germline assignment: CDR1 LGHDT and CDR2 YNNKEL (reference sequence). The CDR3 spans 14 residues. Trimming took off 5 bases at V and 5 bases at J, with 15 bases between the two ends. The CDR3 protein is CASSYRDGQETQYF. The CDR3 nucleotides read TGTGCCAGCAGCTACAGGGATGGGCAGGAGACCCAGTACTTC.

The chain joins TRBV18 to TRBJ2-1; TRBD2 agrees at 11 bases. Losses at the gene ends were 3 bases for V and 8 bases for J; bases not matched to a gene: 9. Germline V gene lookup returns CDR1 KGHSH and CDR2 LQKENI. The CDR3 is 16 amino acids. The CDR3 DNA is TGTGCCAGCTCACCTAGTAGCGGGGGGGCTTTGGATGAGCAGTTCTTC. It translates to CASSPSSGGALDEQFF.

This chain links TRBV10-3 with TRBJ2-5, with TRBD1 matching over 7 bases. CDR1 ENHRY and CDR2 SYGVKD come from the germline V gene. This CDR3 is 15 amino acids long. Trimming removed 0 bases from V and 4 bases from J; junction bases left unmatched: 5. CDR3 sequence (DNA): TGTGCCATCAGTGAGTCGAAGGGGGCAGGAGAGACCCAGTACTTC. Its protein is CAISESKGAGETQYF.

The CDR3 is CASSDRDSQETQYF. CDR3 bases: TGTGCCAGCAGCGACCGGGACAGCCAAGAGACCCAGTACTTC. J is TRBJ2-5 and V is TRBV9, with 7 nucleotides matching TRBD1. The CDR3 runs 14 residues. CDR1 is SGDLS, CDR2 YYNGEE, per germline. J was trimmed by 1 base and V by 3 bases; bases with no gene match: 3.

The CDR3: CASSLGTQDTQYF. CDR3 sequence (DNA): TGCGCCAGCAGCTTGGGTACTCAAGATACGCAGTATTTT. This chain links TRBV5-1 with TRBJ2-3; D uncertain. Germline lookup yields CDR1 SGHRS and CDR2 YFSETQ. The CDR3 totals 13 residues. With 0 bases removed from V and 5 bases from J, the gap between germline ends came to 7 bases.

Only one count was recorded for this clone. The chain's CDR3 is CASSSGDKNIQYF. CDR3 bases: TGTGCCAGCAGCTCCGGGGATAAAAACATTCAGTACTTC. The chain employs TRBV3-1 (or the pseudogene TRBV3-2) and TRBJ2-4; possibly TRBD2 for D (5 bases). Germline V gene lookup returns CDR1 LGHDT and CDR2 YNNKEL (reference sequence). Trimming took 5 bases from V and 4 from J, leaving 9 bases between them. The CDR3 runs to 13 residues.

The chain joins TRBV3-1 (or the pseudogene TRBV3-2) to TRBJ1-3, with 7 bases that match TRBD1. The CDR3 length is 22 residues. The V segment lost 2 bases and the J segment 0 bases; nucleotides outside the gene matches: 22. Per germline, CDR1 LGHDT and CDR2 YNNKEL (reference sequence). CDR3 bases: TGTGCCAGCAGCCAACTCTCGGCCCCATTGATGAGGGGGCTTAGCTCTGGAAACACCATATATTTT. Its protein is CASSQLSAPLMRGLSSGNTIYF.

V and J are TRBV19 and TRBJ1-5; TRBD1 matches 11 bases. Germline trimming cut 8 bases from V and 6 bases from J; bases unmatched to any gene: 6. CDR3 size: 14 residues. Germline assignment: CDR1 LNHDA and CDR2 SQIVND (reference sequence). CDR3 residues: CASAGTGGRQPQHF. CDR3 nucleotides: TGTGCCAGTGCTGGGACAGGGGGTCGTCAGCCCCAGCATTTT.

The chain uses TRBV5-5 and TRBJ1-1; D may be TRBD1 (6 bases). CDR3 size: 14 residues. Germline V gene data show CDR1 as SGHKS and CDR2 as YYEKEE (reference sequence). V lost 4 bases and J 6 bases, leaving 16 bases between the germline ends. CDR3 coding DNA: TGTGCCAGCAGCCCCCGGGCCTCAGGGGCTGAAGCTTTCTTT. Residues: CASSPRASGAEAFF.

The V call is TRBV7-2, the J call TRBJ1-2; TRBD1 might be the D (6 bases). This CDR3 comprises 16 residues. Germline-derived CDR1 and CDR2 are SGHTA and FQGNSA. Trimming removed 4 bases at V and 5 bases at J, with 20 bases between. DNA of the CDR3: TGTGCCAGCAGCTCTAACCAGGGGTTAGAAAAGTATGGCTACACCTTC. Encoded protein: CASSSNQGLEKYGYTF.

This clone appeared a single time. The chain links TRBV19 to TRBJ1-6; D uncertain. Trimming shortened V by 9 bases and J by 9 bases, and 21 bases separated the two germline ends. The germline V gene has CDR1 LNHDA and CDR2 SQIVND (reference sequence). The CDR3 has 15 amino acids. CDR3 protein: CASTPMGGSGSPLHF. As DNA, the CDR3 is TGTGCCAGCACCCCGATGGGAGGGTCAGGTTCACCCCTCCACTTT. The full variable domain, with the rest looked up from reference TRBV19 and TRBJ1-6, is DGGITQSPKYLFRKEGQNVTLSCEQNLNHDAMYWYRQDPGQGLRLIYYSQIVNDFQKGDIAEGYSVSREKKESFPLTVTSAQKNPTAFYLCASTPMGGSGSPLHFGNGTRLTVT.

This sequence joins TRBV7-2 and TRBJ2-7; 11 positions match TRBD2. The CDR3 length is 18 residues. CDR1 and CDR2 (germline): SGHTA, FQGNSA. V dropped 1 base and J dropped 2; count of bases not matched to a gene: 10. The CDR3: CASSLGLAGGFRTYEQYF. Written as DNA, the CDR3 is TGTGCCAGCAGCTTAGGTCTAGCGGGGGGTTTTCGAACCTACGAGCAGTACTTC.

This sequence joins TRBV29-1 and TRBJ1-1, with D uncertain. The CDR3 extends over 12 amino acids. The V and J ends lost 7 bases and 1 base respectively, with 10 bases between them. The germline CDR1 and CDR2 sequences are SQVTM and ANQGSEA. CDR3 sequence: CSARYTNTEAFF. CDR3 DNA sequence: TGCAGCGCCCGTTACACGAACACTGAAGCTTTCTTT.

This chain links TRBV28 with TRBJ1-4; possibly TRBD1 for D (6 bases). V was trimmed by 1 base and J by 7 bases, leaving 16 bases between them. The CDR3 loop spans 16 amino acids. Germline-derived CDR1 and CDR2 are MDHEN and SYDVKM. The CDR3 reads CASSLFITGFGEKLFF. The CDR3 DNA reads as TGTGCCAGCAGTTTATTCATAACAGGGTTCGGTGAAAAACTGTTTTTT. Based on the CDR3 plus reference TRBV28 and TRBJ1-4, the full variable domain is DVKVTQSSRYLVKRTGEKVFLECVQDMDHENMFWYRQDPGLGLRLIYFSYDVKMKEKGDIPEGYSVSREKKERFSLILESASTNQTSMYLCASSLFITGFGEKLFFGSGTQLSVL.

The rearrangement links TRBV7-2 to TRBJ2-7; D remains unclear. The V end lost 3 bases, the J end lost 5 bases, and 5 bases lay between the germline ends. The CDR3 has 11 residues. Germline CDR1 and CDR2: SGHTA and FQGNSA. CDR3 nucleotide sequence: TGTGCCAGCAGCTTGCAGAACGAGCAGTACTTC. It translates to CASSLQNEQYF. Based on the CDR3 plus reference TRBV7-2 and TRBJ2-7, the full variable domain is GAGVSQSPSNKVTEKGKDVELRCDPISGHTALYWYRQSLGQGLEFLIYFQGNSAPDKSGLPSDRFSAERTGGSVSTLTIQRTQQEDSAVYLCASSLQNEQYFGPGTRLTVT.

The chain links TRBV14 to TRBJ2-3; 9 bases are a match to TRBD2. J was trimmed by 2 bases and V by 2 bases; bases with no gene match: 5. Per germline, CDR1 SGHDN and CDR2 FVKESK. The CDR3 loop spans 16 amino acids. In nucleotides, the CDR3 is TGTGCCAGCAGCCAACGACTAGCGGTGGTCACAGATACGCAGTATTTT. Its translation is CASSQRLAVVTDTQYF.

The genes are TRBV9 and TRBJ2-7, with 8 bases aligning to TRBD1. Looked up from germline, CDR1 is SGDLS and CDR2 is YYNGEE. V was clipped by 3 bases and J by 5 bases; unmatched bases: 10. The CDR3 is 15 amino acids. CDR3 residues: CASSAWTGNQDEQYF. The DNA for the CDR3 is TGTGCCAGCAGCGCCTGGACAGGGAACCAAGACGAGCAGTACTTC.

This clone was detected a few times. V usage is TRBV6-2 or TRBV6-3 and J usage is TRBJ2-7, with TRBD1 identical over 11 bases. The germline V gene encodes CDR1 MNHEY and CDR2 SVGEGT. The V segment lost 0 bases and the J segment 5 bases; nucleotides outside the gene matches: 3. The CDR3 extends over 15 amino acids. The CDR3 loop reads CASSYSEDRGHEQYF. CDR3 coding DNA: TGTGCCAGCAGTTACTCAGAGGACAGGGGGCACGAGCAGTACTTC.

The chain couples TRBV12-3 or TRBV12-4 to TRBJ2-1; D may be TRBD1 (5 bases). The ends were cut back, 4 bases at V and 10 bases at J, with 8 bases in the middle. The CDR3 has 11 residues. In nucleotides, the CDR3 is TGTGCCAGCAGTTCGAGACAGGAGCAGTTCTTC. The encoded protein is CASSSRQEQFF.

This chain uses TRBV4-3 with TRBJ2-2; D unresolved. This CDR3 has 14 residues. V was cut by 1 base and J by 0 bases, with 3 bases left in between. Germline V CDR1 and CDR2: LGHNA, YSLEER. DNA of the CDR3: TGCGCCAGCAGCCAAGGTACGAACACCGGGGAGCTGTTTTTT. Amino acid sequence: CASSQGTNTGELFF.